A selection of T cell receptor beta chains follows, all from one sample in a study of CD8 T cells in Susac syndrome. TCRdb called the immunoSEQ multiplex PCR reads again in MiXCR, with one record for every CDR3 protein. In the table there are more than 85,000 distinct CDR3 sequences, about 93% of which are singletons. Sample: CD4+ T cells from PBMCs. The receptors stem from a human donor with Susac syndrome. Both conserved end residues are part of each CDR3. D genes are given only for firm matches. Clone size, where shown, is once, few, many, or a class for clones that have expanded.

cdr3_length,j_call,clone_size,d_call,v_call,cdr3_nt,cdr3_aa
14,TRBJ2-7,.,.,TRBV19,TGTGCCAGTAGTATAGGACAGCTGACCTACGAGCAGTACTTC,CASSIGQLTYEQYF
12,TRBJ2-7,.,.,TRBV18,TGTGCCAGCTCACCACTGGGCAAGGAGCAGTACTTC,CASSPLGKEQYF
16,TRBJ2-1,.,.,TRBV15,TGTGCCACCAGCAGAGATCTCGTGGGCTCCTACAATGAGCAGTTCTTC,CATSRDLVGSYNEQFF
13,TRBJ2-7,.,TRBD1,TRBV11-2,TGTGCCAGCAGCTTTCAGGGGGCGGGGGAGCAGTACTTC,CASSFQGAGEQYF
11,TRBJ1-2,few,TRBD1,TRBV29-1,TGCAGCGTCGGGACAGCAGGAGGCTACACCTTC,CSVGTAGGYTF
15,TRBJ1-2,.,.,TRBV30,TGTGCCTGGACTAAACTCTCCCAGGGGCCCTATGGCTACACCTTC,CAWTKLSQGPYGYTF
12,TRBJ1-1,medium-sized,.,TRBV6-6,TGTGCCAGCAGTTACGGTCGCATTGAAGCTTTCTTT,CASSYGRIEAFF
13,TRBJ1-1,few,.,TRBV18,TGTGCCAGCTCACCAGACGTGAACACTGAAGCTTTCTTT,CASSPDVNTEAFF
15,TRBJ2-3,.,TRBD2,TRBV27,TGTGCCAGCAGTCTCACTAGCGGGGGACCAGATACGCAGTATTTT,CASSLTSGGPDTQYF
14,TRBJ1-3,.,.,TRBV12-3/TRBV12-4,TGTGCCAGCCGGGACACCGGACCGCTAAACACCATATATTTT,CASRDTGPLNTIYF
13,TRBJ2-5,.,.,TRBV19,TGTGCCAGTAGTATAACAGTCTGGGAGACCCAGTACTTC,CASSITVWETQYF
18,TRBJ2-6,.,TRBD2,TRBV13,TGTGCCAGCAGCCATCGACTAGCGGGGGGGCCTGGGGCCAACGTCCTGACTTTC,CASSHRLAGGPGANVLTF
13,TRBJ2-2,once,.,TRBV19,TGTGCCAGTAGTAGTACGCCGCCAGGGGAGCTGTTTTTT,CASSSTPPGELFF
15,TRBJ1-2,.,.,TRBV4-1,TGCGCCAGCAGCCAAGCCGGGGGCAGGAACTATGGCTACACCTTC,CASSQAGGRNYGYTF
12,TRBJ2-7,.,.,TRBV30,TGTGCCTGGAGAAGGGAAGCCTACGAGCAGTACTTC,CAWRREAYEQYF
13,TRBJ2-7,few,.,TRBV29-1,TGCAGCGTTGAAGATCGATGGGGCCACGAGCAGTACTTC,CSVEDRWGHEQYF
12,TRBJ1-6,.,TRBD1,TRBV27,TGTGCCAGTCGGACAGGGTGGTCACCCCTCCACTTT,CASRTGWSPLHF
15,TRBJ2-5,.,.,TRBV3-1,TGTGCCAGCAGCCAAGGAGGAGCCCAGAGAGAGACCCAGTACTTC,CASSQGGAQRETQYF
15,TRBJ2-6,.,TRBD1,TRBV10-3,TGTGCGTCGCGAACCGGGACAGGGAGAGCCAACGTCCTGACTTTC,CASRTGTGRANVLTF
13,TRBJ2-5,.,.,TRBV29-1,TGCAGCGTTGAAGGGTCTGCAGGGGAGACCCAGTACTTC,CSVEGSAGETQYF
14,TRBJ2-6,.,.,TRBV13,TGTGCCAGCGGAGAAAGCTCTGGGGCCAACGTCCTGACTTTC,CASGESSGANVLTF
15,TRBJ1-6,.,.,TRBV25-1,TGTGCCAGCAGTGAAATGTACTCCTATAATTCACCCCTCCACTTT,CASSEMYSYNSPLHF
14,TRBJ2-5,.,.,TRBV15,TGTGCCACCAGCAGAGATCCAGTTGGAGAGACCCAGTACTTC,CATSRDPVGETQYF
14,TRBJ1-1,.,.,TRBV6-1,TGTGCCAGCAGTTGGGACGGCGGGAACACTGAAGCTTTCTTT,CASSWDGGNTEAFF
14,TRBJ1-1,.,.,TRBV3-1,TGTGCCAGCAGCCAAGAGCCCAGAAACACTGAAGCTTTCTTT,CASSQEPRNTEAFF
14,TRBJ1-3,once,.,TRBV6-2/TRBV6-3,TGTGCCAGCCGGACGGGACTCGCCTCGAACACCATATATTTT,CASRTGLASNTIYF
18,TRBJ1-6,.,TRBD1,TRBV6-2/TRBV6-3,TGTGCCAGCAGGGAAGGGACAGGGCTTCGGCGGAATAATTCACCCCTCCACTTT,CASREGTGLRRNNSPLHF
14,TRBJ2-3,.,.,TRBV20-1,TGCAGTGCTAGTCCAGCCCCTAGCACAGATACGCAGTATTTT,CSASPAPSTDTQYF
14,TRBJ1-1,.,TRBD1,TRBV3-1,TGTGCCAGCAGCCTCCACAGGGGGCCCACTGAAGCTTTCTTT,CASSLHRGPTEAFF
13,TRBJ2-1,.,.,TRBV3-1,TGTGCCAGCAGCCAAACTAGCTGGAATGAGCAGTTCTTC,CASSQTSWNEQFF
14,TRBJ2-5,.,TRBD1,TRBV7-6,TGTGCCAGCAGCTCTTCGGACAGGGCAAAGACCCAGTACTTC,CASSSSDRAKTQYF
14,TRBJ1-5,.,TRBD1,TRBV29-1,TGCAGCGTTGTTACGGGACAGATCAATCAGCCCCAGCATTTT,CSVVTGQINQPQHF
15,TRBJ2-1,.,.,TRBV7-2,TGTGCCACGCGTGAGGGCGGACTCCCGAGCGATGAGCAGTTCTTC,CATREGGLPSDEQFF
11,TRBJ2-3,.,.,TRBV25-1,TGTGCCAGCAGTGACTCTGATACGCAGTATTTT,CASSDSDTQYF
13,TRBJ2-2,once,.,TRBV6-5,TGTGCCAGCAGTTACTATGGGACCGGGGAGCTGTTTTTT,CASSYYGTGELFF
16,TRBJ2-3,.,TRBD2,TRBV5-8,TGTGCCAGCAGCTTGTTAGGACTAGCGGGGACAGATACGCAGTATTTT,CASSLLGLAGTDTQYF
13,TRBJ2-1,.,TRBD2,TRBV30,TGTGCCACGGCGGGGGACTCCTACAATGAGCAGTTCTTC,CATAGDSYNEQFF
14,TRBJ2-2,.,.,TRBV20-1,TGCAGTGCTAGATTCGGGGGGAACACCGGGGAGCTGTTTTTT,CSARFGGNTGELFF
15,TRBJ2-7,.,TRBD1,TRBV29-1,TGCAGCGTTGATGTCTCCGGGACAGGGGCCTACGAGCAGTACTTC,CSVDVSGTGAYEQYF
14,TRBJ1-2,.,.,TRBV7-9,TGTGCCAGCAGCTTAGCCCTCCCGGCCGATGGCTACACCTTC,CASSLALPADGYTF
14,TRBJ2-7,.,TRBD1,TRBV5-4,TGTGCCAGCAGCTTGGAAGGGGGCCTCTACGAGCAGTACTTC,CASSLEGGLYEQYF
13,TRBJ2-2,.,.,TRBV12-3/TRBV12-4,TGTGCCAGCAGCGGCTTTGAGGCCGGGGAGCTGTTTTTT,CASSGFEAGELFF
12,TRBJ1-3,.,.,TRBV28,TGTGCCAGCGGTCTCTCTGGAAACACCATATATTTT,CASGLSGNTIYF